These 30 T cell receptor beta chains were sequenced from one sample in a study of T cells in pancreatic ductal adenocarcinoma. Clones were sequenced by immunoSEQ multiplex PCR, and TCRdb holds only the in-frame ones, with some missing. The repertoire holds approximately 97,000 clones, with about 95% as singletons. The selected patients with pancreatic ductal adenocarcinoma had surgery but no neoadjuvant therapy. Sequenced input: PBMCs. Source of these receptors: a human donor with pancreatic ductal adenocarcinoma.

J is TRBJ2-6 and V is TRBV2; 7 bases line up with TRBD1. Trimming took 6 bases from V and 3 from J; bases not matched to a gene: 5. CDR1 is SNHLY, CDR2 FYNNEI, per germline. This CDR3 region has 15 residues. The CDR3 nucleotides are TGTGCCAGCAGAGAAAGGGGGCTTGGGGCCAACGTCCTGACTTTC. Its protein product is CASRERGLGANVLTF.

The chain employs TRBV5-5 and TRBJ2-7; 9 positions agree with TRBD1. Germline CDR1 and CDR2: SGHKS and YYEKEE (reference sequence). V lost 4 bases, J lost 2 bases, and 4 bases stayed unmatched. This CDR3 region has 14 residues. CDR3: CASSPRDRAYEQYF. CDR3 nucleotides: TGTGCCAGCAGCCCCCGGGACAGGGCCTACGAGCAGTACTTC.

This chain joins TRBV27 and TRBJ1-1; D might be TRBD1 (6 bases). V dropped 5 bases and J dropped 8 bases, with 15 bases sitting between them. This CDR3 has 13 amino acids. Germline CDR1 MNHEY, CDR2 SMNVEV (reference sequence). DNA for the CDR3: TGTGCCAGCAGTGTACAGGGATCGAGGGAAGCTTTCTTT. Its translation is CASSVQGSREAFF.

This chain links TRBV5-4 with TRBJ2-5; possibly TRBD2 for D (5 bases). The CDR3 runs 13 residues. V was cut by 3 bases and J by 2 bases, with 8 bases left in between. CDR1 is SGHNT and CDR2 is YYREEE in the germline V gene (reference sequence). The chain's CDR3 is CASSSDLQETQYF. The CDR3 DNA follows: TGTGCCAGCAGCTCGGACTTGCAAGAGACCCAGTACTTC.

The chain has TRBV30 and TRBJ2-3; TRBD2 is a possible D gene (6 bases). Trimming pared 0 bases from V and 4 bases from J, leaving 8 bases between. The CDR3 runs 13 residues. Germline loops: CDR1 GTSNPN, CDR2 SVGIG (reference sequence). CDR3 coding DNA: TGTGCCTGGAGTGTGGGGGGTTCAGATACGCAGTATTTT. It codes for CAWSVGGSDTQYF.

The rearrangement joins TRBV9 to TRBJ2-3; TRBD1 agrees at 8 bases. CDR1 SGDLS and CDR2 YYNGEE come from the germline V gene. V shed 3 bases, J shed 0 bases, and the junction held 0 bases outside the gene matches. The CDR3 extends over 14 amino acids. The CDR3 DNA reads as TGTGCCAGCAGCGGACAGGGGAGCACAGATACGCAGTATTTT. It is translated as CASSGQGSTDTQYF.

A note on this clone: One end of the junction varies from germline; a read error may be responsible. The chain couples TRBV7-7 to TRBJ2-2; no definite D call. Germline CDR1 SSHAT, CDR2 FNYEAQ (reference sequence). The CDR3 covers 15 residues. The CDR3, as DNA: TGTGCTAGCAGCTCTACCTCTTTTGGCACCGGGGAGCTGTTTTTT. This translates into CASSSTSFGTGELFF.

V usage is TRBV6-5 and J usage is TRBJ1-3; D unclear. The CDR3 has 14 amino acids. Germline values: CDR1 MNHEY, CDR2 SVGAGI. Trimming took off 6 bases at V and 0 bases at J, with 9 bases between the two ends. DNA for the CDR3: TGTGCCAGCAGGAAATACGGCTCTGGAAACACCATATATTTT. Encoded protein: CASRKYGSGNTIYF.

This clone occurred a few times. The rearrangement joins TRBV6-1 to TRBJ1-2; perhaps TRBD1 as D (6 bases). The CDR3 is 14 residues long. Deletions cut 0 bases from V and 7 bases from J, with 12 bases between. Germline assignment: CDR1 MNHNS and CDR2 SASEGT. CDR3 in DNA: TGTGCCAGCAGTGAAGCGGCGGGGGGCGGTGGCTACACCTTC. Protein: CASSEAAGGGGYTF.

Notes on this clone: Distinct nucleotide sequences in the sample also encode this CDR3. The CDR3 loop is CASSYSGTGNQPQHF. In DNA, the CDR3 is TGTGCCAGCAGTTACTCTGGGACAGGCAATCAGCCCCAGCATTTT. This sequence joins TRBV6-5 and TRBJ1-5; 7 bases are a match to TRBD1. The CDR3 totals 15 residues. The germline gives CDR1 MNHEY, CDR2 SVGAGI. V gave up 0 bases and J gave up 2 bases; unmatched junction bases: 1.

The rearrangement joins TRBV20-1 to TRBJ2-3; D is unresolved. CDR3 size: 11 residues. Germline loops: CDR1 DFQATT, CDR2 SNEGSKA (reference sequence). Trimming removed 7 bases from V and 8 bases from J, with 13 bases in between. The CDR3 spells CSDPVSATQYF. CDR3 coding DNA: TGCAGTGACCCAGTCAGCGCTACGCAGTATTTT.

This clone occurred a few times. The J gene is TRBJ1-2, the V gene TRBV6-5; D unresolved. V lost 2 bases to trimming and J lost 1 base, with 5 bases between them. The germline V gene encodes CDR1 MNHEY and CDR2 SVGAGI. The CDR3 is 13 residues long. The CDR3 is CASSYDFNYGYTF. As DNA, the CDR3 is TGTGCCAGCAGTTACGACTTTAACTATGGCTACACCTTC.

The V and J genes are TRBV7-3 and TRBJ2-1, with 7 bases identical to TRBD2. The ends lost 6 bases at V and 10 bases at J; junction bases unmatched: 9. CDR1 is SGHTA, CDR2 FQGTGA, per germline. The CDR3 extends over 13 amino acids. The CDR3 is CASSIAGTSEQFF. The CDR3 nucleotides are TGTGCCAGCAGTATAGCGGGTACAAGCGAGCAGTTCTTC.

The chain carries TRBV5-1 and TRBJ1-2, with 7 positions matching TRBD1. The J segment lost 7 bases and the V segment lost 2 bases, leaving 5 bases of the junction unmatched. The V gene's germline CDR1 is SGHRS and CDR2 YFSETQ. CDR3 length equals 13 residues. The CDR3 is CASSLQGLSGYTF. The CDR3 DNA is TGCGCCAGCAGCTTACAGGGGCTTAGTGGCTACACCTTC.

The CDR3, as DNA: TGTGCCACCTCGGACAGGAACACTGAAGCTTTCTTT. This translates into CATSDRNTEAFF. This chain joins TRBV19 and TRBJ1-1; D perhaps matches TRBD1 (6 bases). The germline V gene encodes CDR1 LNHDA and CDR2 SQIVND (reference sequence). V gave up 10 bases and J gave up 1 base, with 10 bases separating them. The CDR3 is 12 residues long.

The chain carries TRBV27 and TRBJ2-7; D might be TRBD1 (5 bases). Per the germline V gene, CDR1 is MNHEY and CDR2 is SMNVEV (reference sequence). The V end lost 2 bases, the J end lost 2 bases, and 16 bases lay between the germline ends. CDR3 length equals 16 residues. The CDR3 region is CASSLAGQGPPYEQYF. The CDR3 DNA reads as TGTGCCAGCAGTTTAGCAGGGCAGGGTCCCCCCTACGAGCAGTACTTC.

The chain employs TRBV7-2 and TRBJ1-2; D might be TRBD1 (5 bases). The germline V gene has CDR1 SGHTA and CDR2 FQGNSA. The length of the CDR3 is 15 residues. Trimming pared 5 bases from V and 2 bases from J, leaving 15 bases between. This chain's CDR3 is CASSIAGRTNYGYTF. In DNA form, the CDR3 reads TGTGCCAGCAGCATCGCGGGACGGACAAACTATGGCTACACCTTC.

CDR3 protein: CASSLLWLAGIADTQYF. The CDR3 coding sequence is TGTGCCAGCAGCTTACTGTGGCTAGCGGGAATCGCAGATACGCAGTATTTT. The rearrangement uses TRBV11-2 and TRBJ2-3, with TRBD2 identical over 9 bases. Trimming took 2 bases from V and 4 from J; bases not matched to a gene: 10. The V gene's germline CDR1 is SGHAT and CDR2 FQNNGV. The CDR3 consists of 17 residues.

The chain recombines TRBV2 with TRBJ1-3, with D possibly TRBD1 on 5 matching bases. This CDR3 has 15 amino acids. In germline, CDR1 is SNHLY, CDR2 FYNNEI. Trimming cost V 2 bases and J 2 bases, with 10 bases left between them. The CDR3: CASSERPGTGNTIYF. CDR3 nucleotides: TGTGCCAGCAGTGAACGGCCAGGGACTGGAAACACCATATATTTT.

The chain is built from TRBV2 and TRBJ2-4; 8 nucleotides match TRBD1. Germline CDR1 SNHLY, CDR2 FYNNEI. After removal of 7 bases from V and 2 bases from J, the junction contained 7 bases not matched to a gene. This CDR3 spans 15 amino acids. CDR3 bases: TGTGCCAGCATCTCGGGACAGGTTCCCAAAAACATTCAGTACTTC. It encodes CASISGQVPKNIQYF.

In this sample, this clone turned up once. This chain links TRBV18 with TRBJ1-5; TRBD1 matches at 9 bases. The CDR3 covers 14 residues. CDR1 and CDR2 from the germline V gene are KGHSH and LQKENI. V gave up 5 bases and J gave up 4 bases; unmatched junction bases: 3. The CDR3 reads CASSADRGNQPQHF. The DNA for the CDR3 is TGTGCCAGCTCAGCGGACAGGGGTAATCAGCCCCAGCATTTT.

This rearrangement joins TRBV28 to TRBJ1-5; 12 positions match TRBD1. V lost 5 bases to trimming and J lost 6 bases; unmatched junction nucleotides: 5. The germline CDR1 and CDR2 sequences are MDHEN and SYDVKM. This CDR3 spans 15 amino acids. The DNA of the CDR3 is TGTGCCAGCAGTCCGGGACAGGGGGCAATTCAGCCCCAGCATTTT. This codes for CASSPGQGAIQPQHF.

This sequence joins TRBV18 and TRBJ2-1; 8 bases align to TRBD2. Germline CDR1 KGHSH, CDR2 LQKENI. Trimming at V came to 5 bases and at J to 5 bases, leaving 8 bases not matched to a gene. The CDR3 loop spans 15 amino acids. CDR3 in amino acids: CASSSAGLANNEQFF. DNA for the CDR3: TGTGCCAGCTCATCAGCCGGACTAGCCAACAATGAGCAGTTCTTC. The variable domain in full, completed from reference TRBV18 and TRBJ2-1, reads NAGVMQNPRHLVRRRGQEARLRCSPMKGHSHVYWYRQLPEEGLKFMVYLQKENIIDESGMPKERFSAEFPKEGPSILRIQQVVRGDSAAYFCASSSAGLANNEQFFGPGTRLTVL.

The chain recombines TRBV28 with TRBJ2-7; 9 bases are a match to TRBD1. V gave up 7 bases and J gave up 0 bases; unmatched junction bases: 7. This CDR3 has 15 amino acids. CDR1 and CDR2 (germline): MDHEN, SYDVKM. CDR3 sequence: CASTIPTGGSYEQYF. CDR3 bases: TGTGCCAGCACGATACCGACAGGGGGCTCCTACGAGCAGTACTTC.

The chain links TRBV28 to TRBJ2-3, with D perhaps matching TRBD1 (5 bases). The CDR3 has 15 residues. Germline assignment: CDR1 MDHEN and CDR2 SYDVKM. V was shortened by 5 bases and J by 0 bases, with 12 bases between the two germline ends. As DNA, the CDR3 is TGTGCCAGCAGTCAGGGTACCCTCAGCACAGATACGCAGTATTTT. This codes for CASSQGTLSTDTQYF.

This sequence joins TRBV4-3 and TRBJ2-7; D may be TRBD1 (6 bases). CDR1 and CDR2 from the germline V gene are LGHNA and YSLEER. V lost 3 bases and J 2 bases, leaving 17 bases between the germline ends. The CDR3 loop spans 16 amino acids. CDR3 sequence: CASSHITGLPTYEQYF. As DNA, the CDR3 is TGCGCCAGCAGCCATATAACAGGGTTACCAACCTACGAGCAGTACTTC.

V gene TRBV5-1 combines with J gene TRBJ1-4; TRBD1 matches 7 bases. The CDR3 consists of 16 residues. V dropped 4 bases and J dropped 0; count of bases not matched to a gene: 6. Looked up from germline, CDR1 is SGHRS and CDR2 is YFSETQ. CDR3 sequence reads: CASSGRTGATNEKLFF. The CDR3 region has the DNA TGCGCCAGCAGCGGCAGGACAGGCGCAACTAATGAAAAACTGTTTTTT.

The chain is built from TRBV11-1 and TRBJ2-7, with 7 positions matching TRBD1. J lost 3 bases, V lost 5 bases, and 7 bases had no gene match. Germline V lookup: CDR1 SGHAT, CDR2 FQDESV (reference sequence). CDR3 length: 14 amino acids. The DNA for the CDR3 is TGTGCCAGCAGCCAAGGGGGCGTAGACTACGAGCAGTACTTC. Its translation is CASSQGGVDYEQYF.

The CDR3 DNA sequence: TGTGCCAGCGGGGCGCGATCCCCCACCTATGGCTACACCTTC. Translating gives CASGARSPTYGYTF. V is TRBV28 and J is TRBJ1-2; a possible D gene is TRBD1 (5 bases). The CDR3 runs 14 residues. In germline, CDR1 is MDHEN, CDR2 SYDVKM. Trimming removed 8 bases from V and 4 bases from J, with 17 bases in between.

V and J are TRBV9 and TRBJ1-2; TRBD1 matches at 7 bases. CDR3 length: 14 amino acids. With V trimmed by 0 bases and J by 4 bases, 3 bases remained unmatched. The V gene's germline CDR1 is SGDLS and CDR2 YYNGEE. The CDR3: CASSVGQGSYGYTF. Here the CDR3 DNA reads TGTGCCAGCAGCGTAGGACAGGGCAGCTATGGCTACACCTTC. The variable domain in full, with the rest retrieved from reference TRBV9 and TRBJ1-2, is DSGVTQTPKHLITATGQRVTLRCSPRSGDLSVYWYQQSLDQGLQFLIQYYNGEERAKGNILERFSAQQFPDLHSELNLSSLELGDSALYFCASSVGQGSYGYTFGSGTRLTVV.